One sample yielded the 32 T cell receptor beta chains listed below, sequenced in a study of post-analysis software for immune sequencing data. Points from the study as a whole: Patients showed TRBV5-6, TRBV5-1 and TRBV20-1 among roughly 5 TRBV segments more frequent than in controls.

The library was made from cDNA and included unique molecular identifiers. TCRdb fed the PCR reads into MiXCR, producing one record per CDR3 protein. The table lists about 770,000 distinct CDR3 sequences, about 45% of them singletons. These TCRs are of unknown antigen specificity. Sequencing input: blood. These receptor sequences come from a girl aged 5-17 years with multiple sclerosis.

The chain recombines TRBV7-9 with TRBJ2-5, with 11 positions matching TRBD1. The length of the CDR3 is 16 residues. Trimming at V came to 4 bases and at J to 1 base, leaving 5 bases not matched to a gene. Per the germline V gene, CDR1 is SEHNR and CDR2 is FQNEAQ (reference sequence). CDR3 sequence reads: CASSWTGGPVQETQYF. CDR3 coding DNA: TGTGCCAGCAGCTGGACAGGGGGCCCTGTCCAAGAGACCCAGTACTTC.

The gene calls are TRBV27 and TRBJ2-1, with D possibly TRBD2 on 6 matching bases. Looked up from germline, CDR1 is MNHEY and CDR2 is SMNVEV (reference sequence). The CDR3 totals 16 residues. Deletions cut 3 bases from V and 8 bases from J, with 20 bases between. The CDR3 reads CASSLGWGLQWDEQFF. The CDR3 region has the DNA TGTGCCAGCAGTTTGGGATGGGGACTTCAATGGGATGAGCAGTTCTTC.

The rearrangement joins TRBV9 to TRBJ1-2; D unresolved. V lost 3 bases to trimming and J lost 4 bases, with 16 bases between them. CDR3 length: 15 residues. Germline assignment: CDR1 SGDLS and CDR2 YYNGEE. CDR3 in amino acids: CASSEDLGPGYGYTF. Here the CDR3 DNA reads TGTGCCAGCAGCGAAGACCTAGGACCGGGCTATGGCTACACCTTC.

This rearrangement joins TRBV12-3 or TRBV12-4 to TRBJ1-1; D unclear. The CDR3 is 14 amino acids. V dropped 2 bases and J dropped 5 bases, with 12 bases sitting between them. CDR3 in amino acids: CASSLKGEGTEAFF. As DNA, the CDR3 is TGTGCCAGCAGTTTAAAGGGTGAGGGAACTGAAGCTTTCTTT.

This sequence joins TRBV7-2 and TRBJ2-1; the D gene is possibly TRBD2 (6 bases). The CDR3 has 13 residues. Germline V CDR1 and CDR2: SGHTA, FQGNSA. Trimming removed 4 bases at V and 8 bases at J, with 12 bases between. CDR3 protein: CASSWGPGDEQFF. The DNA for the CDR3 is TGTGCCAGCAGCTGGGGCCCGGGGGATGAGCAGTTCTTC.

A few counts support this clonotype. The gene calls are TRBV20-1 and TRBJ2-4; D possibly matches TRBD1 or TRBD2 (5 bases each). Germline V CDR1 and CDR2: DFQATT, SNEGSKA (reference sequence). Trimming removed 6 bases from V and 5 bases from J, with 14 bases in between. This CDR3 comprises 13 residues. Written as DNA, the CDR3 is TGCAGTGCCAACGGGGCCTCCGAAAACATTCAGTACTTC. It is translated as CSANGASENIQYF.

This chain joins TRBV11-1 and TRBJ2-1, with D perhaps given as TRBD1 or TRBD2 (5 bases each). V was cut by 5 bases and J by 8 bases, with 16 bases left in between. Germline assignment: CDR1 SGHAT and CDR2 FQDESV (reference sequence). The CDR3 runs to 14 residues. CDR3 region: CASSPGTGWDEQFF. The CDR3 nucleotides read TGTGCCAGCAGCCCGGGGACGGGCTGGGATGAGCAGTTCTTC.

The chain couples TRBV5-1 to TRBJ2-7; TRBD1 aligns across 8 bases. V was pared by 3 bases and J by 2 bases, with 4 bases of the junction left unmatched. Germline V gene sequence: CDR1 SGHRS, CDR2 YFSETQ. This CDR3 has 14 amino acids. The CDR3 sequence: CASSWTGTTYEQYF. For the CDR3, the DNA is TGCGCCAGCAGCTGGACAGGGACAACCTACGAGCAGTACTTC.

The chain has TRBV28 and TRBJ2-4; TRBD2 might be the D (6 bases). The DNA matches TRBJ2-7 better at its end, which makes the J call doubtful. Germline V gene data show CDR1 as MDHEN and CDR2 as SYDVKM. This CDR3 has 14 amino acids. The CDR3 loop is CASSLSLGGNEQYF. Written as DNA, the CDR3 is TGTGCCAGCAGTCTTTCCCTCGGAGGGAACGAGCAGTACTTC.

The V call is TRBV28, the J call TRBJ2-1; 12 nucleotides line up with TRBD2. V gave up 8 bases and J gave up 4 bases; unmatched junction bases: 6. The CDR3 consists of 15 residues. Germline CDR1 MDHEN, CDR2 SYDVKM. The CDR3 region has the DNA TGTGCCAGCGGAAAGACTAGCGGGAGTTACAATGAGCAGTTCTTC. Amino acids: CASGKTSGSYNEQFF.

CDR3 nucleotide sequence: TGTGCCAGCAGTGTACAGGCTGGGGCCAAAAACATTCAGTACTTC. Encoded protein: CASSVQAGAKNIQYF. V gene TRBV27 combines with J gene TRBJ2-4, with D maybe TRBD1 (5 bases). Looked up from germline, CDR1 is MNHEY and CDR2 is SMNVEV (reference sequence). CDR3 length: 15 residues. The V end was cut by 5 bases, the J end by 1 base, with 12 bases between.

V usage is TRBV4-1 and J usage is TRBJ1-4; D is unresolved. Germline assignment: CDR1 MGHRA and CDR2 YSYEKL. Trimming left V 0 bases short and J 10 bases short, with 6 bases between. The CDR3 loop spans 12 amino acids. DNA for the CDR3: TGCGCCAGCAGCCAAGATTGGGTAAAACTGTTTTTT. Translation gives CASSQDWVKLFF.

This rearrangement joins TRBV29-1 to TRBJ2-1; possible D gene TRBD2, 6 bases. This CDR3 spans 13 amino acids. The germline CDR1 and CDR2 sequences are SQVTM and ANQGSEA. Trimming took 4 bases from V and 10 from J, leaving 17 bases between them. DNA of the CDR3: TGCAGCGTTGGCGGGGTGTTGGACTACGAGCAGTTCTTC. It codes for CSVGGVLDYEQFF.

J is TRBJ2-3 and V is TRBV9, with 7 positions matching TRBD2. J was trimmed by 2 bases and V by 0 bases; bases with no gene match: 3. CDR3 size: 15 residues. The germline gives CDR1 SGDLS, CDR2 YYNGEE. The CDR3 loop reads CASSVAGGLTDTQYF. CDR3 coding DNA: TGTGCCAGCAGCGTAGCGGGAGGCCTCACAGATACGCAGTATTTT. Based on the CDR3 plus reference TRBV9 and TRBJ2-3, the full variable domain is DSGVTQTPKHLITATGQRVTLRCSPRSGDLSVYWYQQSLDQGLQFLIQYYNGEERAKGNILERFSAQQFPDLHSELNLSSLELGDSALYFCASSVAGGLTDTQYFGPGTRLTVL.

This clonotype was observed a few times. The chain carries TRBV5-1 and TRBJ1-2; TRBD1 is a possible D gene (6 bases). This CDR3 spans 14 amino acids. Germline V gene sequence: CDR1 SGHRS, CDR2 YFSETQ. The V end lost 4 bases, the J end lost 7 bases, and 17 bases lay between the germline ends. CDR3 loop: CASSPEAGAAGYTF. The CDR3, as DNA: TGCGCCAGCAGCCCTGAGGCGGGGGCGGCTGGCTACACCTTC.

V and J are TRBV20-1 and TRBJ2-7, with D perhaps TRBD1 (6 bases). The CDR3 consists of 14 residues. With 1 base removed from V and 2 bases from J, the gap between germline ends came to 12 bases. The V gene's germline CDR1 is DFQATT and CDR2 SNEGSKA (reference sequence). CDR3 sequence: CSARVPTGPYEQYF. CDR3 sequence (DNA): TGCAGTGCTAGAGTCCCGACAGGCCCCTACGAGCAGTACTTC.

This clonotype was found a few times. The chain has TRBV4-2 and TRBJ2-3; 10 bases align to TRBD2. The junction had 9 bases not matched to a gene; V was cut back by 4 bases and J by 5 bases. This CDR3 contains 16 residues. The germline CDR1 and CDR2 sequences are LGHNA and YNFKEQ. DNA for the CDR3: TGTGCCAGCAGCCTGGGGTCTAGCGGGAGTGAAGATACGCAGTATTTT. This gives the protein CASSLGSSGSEDTQYF.

V is TRBV27 and J is TRBJ1-5; 8 bases map to TRBD1. Germline V gives CDR1 MNHEY, CDR2 SMNVEV (reference sequence). This CDR3 has 14 residues. V lost 10 bases, J lost 7 bases, and 12 bases stayed unmatched. CDR3: CATWDRTRDQPQHF. The CDR3 nucleotides read TGTGCCACTTGGGACAGGACGCGGGACCAGCCCCAGCATTTT.

Only a few counts were recorded for this clonotype. The V gene is TRBV9, the J gene TRBJ1-2; 7 bases are a match to TRBD1. The trim removed 4 bases at V and 4 bases at J, leaving 16 bases unmatched. CDR3 length: 17 residues. Looked up from germline, CDR1 is SGDLS and CDR2 is YYNGEE. DNA for the CDR3: TGTGCCAGCAGCCCATCTCAGGGGAGGGGGCAAATCTATGGCTACACCTTC. Protein: CASSPSQGRGQIYGYTF.

Only a few counts were recorded for this clonotype. J is TRBJ2-7 and V is TRBV20-1; D may be TRBD1 or TRBD2 (5 bases each). With 4 bases removed from V and 5 bases from J, the gap between germline ends came to 24 bases. The V gene's germline CDR1 is DFQATT and CDR2 SNEGSKA (reference sequence). The CDR3 extends over 16 amino acids. The CDR3 region is CSATSPWGRSLDEQYF. CDR3 bases: TGCAGTGCTACCTCCCCTTGGGGGAGAAGTCTGGACGAGCAGTACTTC.

The rearrangement uses TRBV20-1 and TRBJ2-3; possible D gene TRBD2, 5 bases. V dropped 0 bases and J dropped 0 bases, with 19 bases sitting between them. The CDR3 is made up of 18 amino acids. Germline CDR1 reads DFQATT; CDR2 reads SNEGSKA (reference sequence). CDR3 DNA: TGCAGTGCTAGAGATGTGGCGGGTTCCTATCCTAGCACAGATACGCAGTATTTT. It specifies CSARDVAGSYPSTDTQYF.

This clonotype was seen more than once but under ten times. The gene calls are TRBV20-1 and TRBJ2-7; TRBD2 agrees at 8 bases. This CDR3 has 14 residues. After removal of 3 bases from V and 2 bases from J, the junction contained 6 bases not matched to a gene. Germline CDR1 is DFQATT and CDR2 is SNEGSKA (reference sequence). CDR3 amino acids: CSASVTSAAYEQYF. The CDR3 coding sequence is TGCAGTGCTAGTGTGACTAGCGCCGCCTACGAGCAGTACTTC.

The chain recombines TRBV7-9 with TRBJ2-5; no definite D call. V shed 7 bases and J shed 2 bases, with 11 bases lying between them. Germline CDR1 is SEHNR and CDR2 is FQNEAQ (reference sequence). The CDR3 is 13 residues long. DNA of the CDR3: TGTGCCAGCACCCCGGGCAGACAAGAGACCCAGTACTTC. Protein sequence: CASTPGRQETQYF.

V usage is TRBV6-6 and J usage is TRBJ1-4; D possibly corresponds to TRBD1 (5 bases). The V gene's germline CDR1 is MNHNY and CDR2 SVGAGI (reference sequence). The CDR3 is 16 residues long. The V end was cut by 2 bases, the J end by 0 bases, with 10 bases between. CDR3 loop: CASSYPRTSTNEKLFF. The CDR3 nucleotides read TGTGCCAGCAGTTACCCGAGGACATCAACTAATGAAAAACTGTTTTTT.

CDR3 protein: CASSYRDSVFYEQYF. In nucleotides, the CDR3 is TGTGCCAGCAGTTACCGGGACTCGGTTTTCTACGAGCAGTACTTC. The J gene is TRBJ2-4, the V gene TRBV6-2 or TRBV6-3, with D tentatively TRBD2 (6 bases). TRBJ2-7 matches the DNA end more closely, so the J call is doubtful. This CDR3 spans 15 amino acids. Germline V gene lookup returns CDR1 MNHEY and CDR2 SVGEGT.

As concerns this clonotype: An end of the junction does not agree with germline; a read error may underlie this. CDR3 protein: CAVSPGSTDTQYF. The CDR3 DNA is TGTGCCGTCAGTCCTGGTAGCACAGATACGCAGTATTTT. This chain joins TRBV10-3 and TRBJ2-3, with no clear D. Germline V lookup: CDR1 ENHRY, CDR2 SYGVKD. The CDR3 length is 13 residues.

This clonotype was counted a few times. The chain has TRBV29-1 and TRBJ2-7, with 11 bases matching TRBD2. The CDR3 spans 14 residues. CDR1 and CDR2 from the germline V gene are SQVTM and ANQGSEA. The trim removed 4 bases at V and 1 base at J, leaving 3 bases unmatched. CDR3 nucleotides: TGCAGCGTTGGTGGGACTAGCGGTTCCTACGAGCAGTACTTC. This codes for CSVGGTSGSYEQYF.

The V call is TRBV12-3 or TRBV12-4, the J call TRBJ2-7, with D perhaps matching TRBD1 (5 bases). This CDR3 comprises 14 residues. Deletions cut 5 bases from V and 0 bases from J, with 11 bases between. The CDR3 sequence is CASSIGAASYEQYF. CDR3 nucleotide sequence: TGTGCCAGCAGTATTGGGGCGGCCTCCTACGAGCAGTACTTC.

The chain is built from TRBV27 and TRBJ1-2; D not certain. V gave up 6 bases and J gave up 6 bases, with 17 bases separating them. The germline CDR1 and CDR2 sequences are MNHEY and SMNVEV (reference sequence). This CDR3 has 14 amino acids. The CDR3 spells CASRFDGRQNGYTF. As DNA, the CDR3 is TGTGCCAGCAGATTTGACGGACGACAAAATGGCTACACCTTC.

V and J are TRBV5-5 and TRBJ1-5, with unresolved D. CDR1 and CDR2 from the germline V gene are SGHKS and YYEKEE (reference sequence). Trimming took off 0 bases at V and 6 bases at J, with 16 bases between the two ends. The CDR3 covers 16 residues. The CDR3 nucleotides are TGTGCCAGCAGCTTGGCCCCGGCTCTCGGGCGTCAGCCCCAGCATTTT. This translates into CASSLAPALGRQPQHF. Supplemented by reference TRBV5-5 and TRBJ1-5, the full variable domain reads DAGVTQSPTHLIKTRGQQVTLRCSPISGHKSVSWYQQVLGQGPQFIFQYYEKEERGRGNFPDRFSARQFPNYSSELNVNALLLGDSALYLCASSLAPALGRQPQHFGDGTRLSIL.

CDR3: CASSLAPGGLDIQYF. The CDR3 nucleotides are TGTGCCAGCAGCTTAGCCCCGGGGGGGTTGGACATTCAGTACTTC. The gene calls are TRBV13 and TRBJ2-4; 8 positions match TRBD2. V lost 1 base, J lost 8 bases, and 7 bases stayed unmatched. The CDR3 covers 15 residues. Germline CDR1 PRHDT, CDR2 FYEKMQ (reference sequence).

This clonotype has a count of ten or more. This chain uses TRBV5-1 with TRBJ1-1, with D unresolved. This CDR3 is built from 13 residues. V lost 0 bases, J lost 1 base, and 4 bases lay in between. Per germline, CDR1 SGHRS and CDR2 YFSETQ. CDR3 coding DNA: TGCGCCAGCAGCTTGGGTACGAACACTGAAGCTTTCTTT. As protein: CASSLGTNTEAFF.